This paragraph covers one T cell receptor beta chain sequence. Its specificity is unknown. PCR amplification relied on 60 Vbeta primers (plus 13 Jbeta primers). Here immunoSEQ multiplex PCR was the method, and the copy in TCRdb shows in-frame clones only, minus some. The sample shows about 100,000 clones, about 75% of them seen only once. This entry comes from a study of cytomegalovirus exposure and HLA in healthy donors. On the study more broadly: Earlier results showed 90 million to 120 million unique TCR beta sequences derived from 150 million to 200 million T cells. Notes on the study in general: The authors excluded some V segments, including TRBV6-2 and TRBV6-3, as indistinguishable. The likely explanation for a cluster of highly shared sequence variants was sequencing artifact.

V gave up 5 bases and J gave up 5 bases, with 24 bases separating them. The CDR3 totals 17 residues. The V gene's germline CDR1 is SGHAT and CDR2 FQDESV (reference sequence). The chain joins TRBV11-1 to TRBJ2-5, with D tentatively TRBD2 (6 bases). The TCR originated in a man in his sixties in good health and CMV-seropositive. Sample: PBMCs. This chain's CDR3 is CASSRGGGARGTETQYF. CDR3 nucleotide sequence: TGTGCCAGCAGCCGGGGCGGCGGGGCCCGGGGGACGGAGACCCAGTACTTC. The full variable domain, rest sourced from reference TRBV11-1 and TRBJ2-5, is EAEVAQSPRYKITEKSQAVAFWCDPISGHATLYWYRQILGQGPELLVQFQDESVVDDSQLPKDRFSAERLKGVDSTLKIQPAELGDSAMYLCASSRGGGARGTETQYFGPGTRLLVL.